This TCR beta chain was sequenced in a study of regulatory T cells in long-lasting Graves disease. As for the study in general: Graves' patients, diagnosed recently, had received antithyroid drugs under 3 months.

Broader study findings: Among persistent patients, a larger number of public clonotypes were shared (approximately 3,000) than among newly diagnosed patients (about 950).

V lost 2 bases and J lost 0; bases outside the gene matches: 1. Germline V gene sequence: CDR1 MNHEY, CDR2 SVGEGT. The CDR3 contains 14 residues. The time point was: newly diagnosed GD, antithyroid drugs for less than 3 months. Extracted PBMC RNA gave rise to the TCR library. In the case of this clonotype: Its antigen is unidentified.

Building of the TCR beta libraries involved iRepertoire HTBI primers and Arm-PCR of CDR3 regions. TCRdb re-analysed the multiplex PCR reads in MiXCR, keeping a single row per CDR3 protein. The sample lists around 480,000 distinct CDR3 sequences, around 15% seen once, with 10% to 15% in the top ten. This sample also appeared in a second study, on T cells in Graves' hyperthyroidism and ophthalmopathy.

The receptor was derived from a man between 35 and 55 years old with Graves disease. This specimen was peripheral blood mononuclear cells (PBMCs), taken at new diagnosis, from a patient treated with antithyroid drugs. The chain combines TRBV6-2 or TRBV6-3 with TRBJ2-7; 7 bases are a match to TRBD1. The DNA for the CDR3 is TGTGCCAGCAGTTACGGGACAGACTCCTACGAGCAGTACTTC. The encoded protein is CASSYGTDSYEQYF.